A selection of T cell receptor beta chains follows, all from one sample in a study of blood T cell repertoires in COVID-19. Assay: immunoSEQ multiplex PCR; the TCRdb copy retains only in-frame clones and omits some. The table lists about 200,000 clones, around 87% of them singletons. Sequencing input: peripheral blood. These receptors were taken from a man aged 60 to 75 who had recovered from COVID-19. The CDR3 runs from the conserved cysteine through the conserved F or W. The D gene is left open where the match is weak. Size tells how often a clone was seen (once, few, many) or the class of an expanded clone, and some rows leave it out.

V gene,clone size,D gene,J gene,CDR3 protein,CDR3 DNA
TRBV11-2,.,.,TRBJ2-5,CASSLNERETQYF,TGTGCCAGCAGCTTAAATGAGAGAGAGACCCAGTACTTC
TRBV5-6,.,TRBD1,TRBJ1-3,CASSLEGGRMGNTIYF,TGTGCCAGCAGCTTGGAAGGGGGCCGAATGGGAAACACCATATATTTT
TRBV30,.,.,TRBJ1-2,CAWRRGTGSYGYTF,TGTGCCTGGAGGAGGGGAACAGGGAGCTATGGCTACACCTTC
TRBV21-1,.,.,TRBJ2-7,CASSKEGRDTKSYEQYF,TGTGCCAGCAGCAAAGAAGGTCGGGACACCAAATCCTACGAGCAGTACTTC
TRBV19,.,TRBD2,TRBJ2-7,CASSIESGSPYEQYF,TGTGCCAGTAGTATAGAAAGCGGGAGCCCCTACGAGCAGTACTTC
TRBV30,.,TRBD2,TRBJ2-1,CAWSDFKREGLSYNEQFF,TGTGCCTGGAGCGACTTCAAGCGGGAGGGCCTGTCCTACAATGAGCAGTTCTTC
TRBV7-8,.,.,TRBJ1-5,CASSLSAGDNQPQHF,TGTGCCAGCAGCTTAAGTGCAGGGGACAATCAGCCCCAGCATTTT
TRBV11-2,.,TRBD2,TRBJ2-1,CASSYGTRAYNEQFF,TGTGCCAGCAGCTACGGGACTAGAGCCTACAATGAGCAGTTCTTC
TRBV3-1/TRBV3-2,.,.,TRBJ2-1,CASSSRTSGYNEQFF,TGTGCCAGCAGCTCTAGGACTTCGGGTTACAATGAGCAGTTCTTC
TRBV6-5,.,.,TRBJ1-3,CASKNRQGNTIYF,TGTGCCAGCAAAAATCGACAAGGAAACACCATATATTTT
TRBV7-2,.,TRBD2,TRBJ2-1,CASSFEVAGASYNEQFF,TGTGCCAGCAGCTTTGAGGTAGCGGGAGCCTCCTACAATGAGCAGTTCTTC
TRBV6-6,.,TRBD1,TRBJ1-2,CASRSMDREFGTF,TGTGCCAGCAGGTCCATGGACAGGGAGTTTGGGACCTTC
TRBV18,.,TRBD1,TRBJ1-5,CASSPPGTGRDQPQHF,TGTGCCAGCTCACCTCCCGGGACAGGAAGGGATCAGCCCCAGCATTTT
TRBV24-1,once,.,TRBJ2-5,CATSDAGDRTQYF,TGTGCCACCAGTGATGCAGGGGACCGTACCCAGTACTTC
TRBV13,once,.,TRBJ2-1,CASSLRVFGGPRNEQFF,TGTGCCAGCAGCTTACGGGTTTTCGGGGGGCCCCGCAATGAGCAGTTCTTC
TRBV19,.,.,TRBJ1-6,CASSGQGNSPLHF,TGTGCCAGTAGTGGGCAGGGTAATTCACCCCTCCACTTT
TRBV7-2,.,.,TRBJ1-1,CASSFSQGMNTEAFF,TGTGCCAGCAGCTTCTCACAGGGAATGAACACTGAAGCTTTCTTT
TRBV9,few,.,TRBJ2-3,CASSARRQLGPIDTQYF,TGTGCCAGCAGCGCGCGGCGACAACTAGGTCCGATAGATACGCAGTATTTT
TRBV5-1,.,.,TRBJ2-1,CASSPRPAGGGNEQFF,TGCGCCAGCAGCCCTCGACCAGCGGGCGGCGGCAATGAGCAGTTCTTC
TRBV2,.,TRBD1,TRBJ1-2,CASSEAQGVNGYTF,TGTGCCAGCAGTGAAGCGCAGGGGGTAAATGGCTACACCTTC
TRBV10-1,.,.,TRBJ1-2,CASSERQSYGYTF,TGCGCCAGCAGTGAGAGACAGTCCTATGGCTACACCTTC
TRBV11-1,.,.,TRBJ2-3,CASSFAGPDTQYF,TGTGCCAGCAGCTTCGCAGGGCCAGATACGCAGTATTTT
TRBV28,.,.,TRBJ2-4,CASTRLGGVQYF,TGTGCCAGCACGCGTCTCGGGGGTGTTCAGTACTTC
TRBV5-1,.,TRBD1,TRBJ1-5,CASSLGQGGNQPQHF,TGCGCCAGCAGCTTGGGACAGGGTGGCAATCAGCCCCAGCATTTT
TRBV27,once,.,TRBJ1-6,CASSWAGNNSPLHF,TGTGCCAGCAGTTGGGCAGGGAATAATTCACCCCTCCACTTT
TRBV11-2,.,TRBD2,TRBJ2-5,CASSLDRTPGGYQETQYF,TGTGCCAGCAGCTTAGACCGGACTCCCGGGGGGTACCAAGAGACCCAGTACTTC
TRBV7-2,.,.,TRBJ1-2,CASSLGGGANYGYTF,TGTGCCAGCAGCTTGGGTGGAGGGGCTAACTATGGCTACACCTTC
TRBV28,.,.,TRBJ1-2,CASSSTGINYGYTF,TGTGCCAGCAGTAGCACAGGGATTAACTATGGCTACACCTTC
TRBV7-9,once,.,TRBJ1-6,CASSRPSDNSPLHF,TGTGCCAGCAGCCGTCCCTCTGACAACTCACCCCTCCACTTT